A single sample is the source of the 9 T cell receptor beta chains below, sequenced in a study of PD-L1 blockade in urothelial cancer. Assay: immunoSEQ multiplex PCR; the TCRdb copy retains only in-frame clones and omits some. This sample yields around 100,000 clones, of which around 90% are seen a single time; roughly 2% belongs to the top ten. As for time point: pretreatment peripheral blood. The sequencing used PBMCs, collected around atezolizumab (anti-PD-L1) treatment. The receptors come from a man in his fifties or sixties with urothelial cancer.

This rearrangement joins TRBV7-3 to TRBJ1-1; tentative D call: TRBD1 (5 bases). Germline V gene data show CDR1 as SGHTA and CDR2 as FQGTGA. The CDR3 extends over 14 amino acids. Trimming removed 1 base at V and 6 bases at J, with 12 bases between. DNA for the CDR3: TGTGCCAGCAGCTTAAACGCCGCGACAGCTGAAGCTTTCTTT. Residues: CASSLNAATAEAFF.

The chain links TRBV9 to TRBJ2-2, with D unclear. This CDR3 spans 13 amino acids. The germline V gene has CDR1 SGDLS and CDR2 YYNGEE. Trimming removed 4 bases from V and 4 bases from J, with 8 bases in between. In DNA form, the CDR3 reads TGTGCCAGCAGCCCCTCTAGCACCGGGGAGCTGTTTTTT. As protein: CASSPSSTGELFF.

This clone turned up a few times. The CDR3 is CASSLRDTPGNTIYF. Written as DNA, the CDR3 is TGTGCCAGCAGCCTAAGGGACACACCGGGAAACACCATATATTTT. This chain uses TRBV6-5 with TRBJ1-3; D perhaps matches TRBD1 (6 bases). This CDR3 comprises 15 residues. Germline lookup yields CDR1 MNHEY and CDR2 SVGAGI. V gave up 6 bases and J gave up 4 bases, with 16 bases separating them.

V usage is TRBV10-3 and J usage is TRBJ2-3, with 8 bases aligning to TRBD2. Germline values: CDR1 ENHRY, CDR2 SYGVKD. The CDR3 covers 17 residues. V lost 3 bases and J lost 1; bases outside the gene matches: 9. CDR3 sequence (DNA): TGTGCCATCAGTGACTCCGGAGAACTAGCGGGCACAGATACGCAGTATTTT. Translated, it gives CAISDSGELAGTDTQYF.

The CDR3 reads CASRGTGAGEQYF. The CDR3 DNA reads TGTGCCAGTAGGGGGACAGGGGCTGGCGAGCAGTACTTC. The chain recombines TRBV19 with TRBJ2-7; 10 nucleotides agree with TRBD1. J gave up 6 bases and V 6 bases, and 5 bases lay outside the gene matches. Germline V gene data show CDR1 as LNHDA and CDR2 as SQIVND (reference sequence). The CDR3 has 13 amino acids.

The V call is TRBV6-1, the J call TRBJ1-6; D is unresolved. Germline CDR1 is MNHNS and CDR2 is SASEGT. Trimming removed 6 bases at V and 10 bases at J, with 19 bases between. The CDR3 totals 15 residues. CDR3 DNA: TGTGCCAGCAGCGTGGAGGAAGAACCATACTCACCCCTCCACTTT. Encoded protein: CASSVEEEPYSPLHF.

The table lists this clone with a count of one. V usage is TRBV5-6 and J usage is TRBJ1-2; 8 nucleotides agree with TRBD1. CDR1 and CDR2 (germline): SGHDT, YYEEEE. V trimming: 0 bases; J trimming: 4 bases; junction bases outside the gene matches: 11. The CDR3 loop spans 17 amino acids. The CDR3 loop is CASSLASGTGKTYGYTF. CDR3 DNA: TGTGCCAGCAGCTTGGCCTCTGGGACAGGCAAAACCTATGGCTACACCTTC.

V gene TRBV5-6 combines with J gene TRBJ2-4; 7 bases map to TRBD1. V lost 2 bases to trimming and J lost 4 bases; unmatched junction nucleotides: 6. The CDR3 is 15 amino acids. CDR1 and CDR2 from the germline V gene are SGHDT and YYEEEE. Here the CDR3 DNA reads TGTGCCAGCAGCTTTCTCGAGGGGGCGAAAAACATTCAGTACTTC. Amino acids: CASSFLEGAKNIQYF.

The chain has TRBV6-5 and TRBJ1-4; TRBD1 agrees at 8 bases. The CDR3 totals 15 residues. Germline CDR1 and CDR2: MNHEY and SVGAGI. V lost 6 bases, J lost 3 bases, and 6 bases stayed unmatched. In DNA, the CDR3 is TGTGCCAGCAGAACCAGGGGGCCGGCTAATGAAAAACTGTTTTTT. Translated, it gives CASRTRGPANEKLFF.